This T cell receptor (beta chain) stems from a study of T cell responses to AZD1222 COVID-19 vaccine. Study-wide results and caveats: At study baseline, merely more than 5 AZD1222 recipients were seropositive.

Using immunoSEQ multiplex PCR, the repertoire was profiled, and TCRdb retains in-frame clones only, with some absent. The table shows 160,000 or so clones, with around 89% occurring only once. Germline values: CDR1 PRHDT, CDR2 FYEKMQ (reference sequence). V shed 7 bases and J 5 bases; nucleotides not matched to a gene: 8. This CDR3 is built from 14 residues. Pooled together were second doses at about 4 or about 12 weeks. As to this clone: The antigen remains undetermined.

Here the sequenced sample was peripheral blood, taken 28 days after the second AZD1222 dose. This rearrangement joins TRBV13 to TRBJ2-1; 7 bases are a match to TRBD1. This TCR came from an adult who received the AZD1222 COVID-19 vaccine. CDR3 amino acids: CASIRQGENNEQFF. The CDR3 DNA follows: TGTGCCAGCATCCGACAGGGTGAGAACAATGAGCAGTTCTTC.